This TCR beta chain was captured in a study of PD-1 blockade in classical Hodgkin lymphoma. Overall study findings and caveats: Patients excluded were those beginning nivolumab under 1 year after ASCT.

The repertoire was sequenced with immunoSEQ multiplex PCR; TCRdb's copy has only in-frame clones and lacks some. Of 120,000 to 150,000 clones in the sample, nearly 80% were seen once. Brentuximab vedotin exposure varied among the patients, all of whom had relapsed after autologous stem cell transplantation. As regards this clone: Its antigen is unknown.

CDR1 is MGHDK, CDR2 SYGVNS, per germline. The V end lost 5 bases, the J end lost 1 base, and 17 bases lay between the germline ends. This CDR3 contains 16 residues. The sequencing here drew on peripheral blood mononuclear cells (PBMCs), taken before the second cycle of nivolumab. V usage is TRBV25-1 and J usage is TRBJ2-5; maybe TRBD1 (6 bases). The receptor was isolated from a human donor with classical Hodgkin lymphoma. The CDR3 reads CASSLSSRDIQETQYF. The CDR3 DNA reads TGTGCCAGCAGTTTGAGCTCCCGGGACATCCAAGAGACCCAGTACTTC.